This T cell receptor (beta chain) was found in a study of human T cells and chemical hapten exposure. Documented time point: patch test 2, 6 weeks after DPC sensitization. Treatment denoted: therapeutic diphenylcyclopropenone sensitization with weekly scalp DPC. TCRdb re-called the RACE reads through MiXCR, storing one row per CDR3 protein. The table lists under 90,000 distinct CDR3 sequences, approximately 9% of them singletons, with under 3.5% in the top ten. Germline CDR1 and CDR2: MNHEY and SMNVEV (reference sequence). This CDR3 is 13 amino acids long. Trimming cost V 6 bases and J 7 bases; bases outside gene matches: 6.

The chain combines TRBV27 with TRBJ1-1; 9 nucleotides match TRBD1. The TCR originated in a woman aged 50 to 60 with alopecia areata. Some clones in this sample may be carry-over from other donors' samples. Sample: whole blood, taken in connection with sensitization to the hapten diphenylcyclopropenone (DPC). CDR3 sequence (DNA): TGTGCCAGCAGCCTCGGGACAGGGCTTGAAGCTTTCTTT. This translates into CASSLGTGLEAFF.